One TCR beta chain is described in this entry. The antigen is not known. Authors' methods: Clinicopathological groups of papillary thyroid cancer showed CDR3 differences that were used to build a distant-metastasis classifier. Via MiXCR, TCRdb re-called the PCR reads. TCRdb's processing, not the authors', yielded these V and J calls. Of about 20,000 clones listed, around 28% are singletons. The sample is drawn from a study of metastatic and nonmetastatic thyroid tumors. The ends were cut back, 8 bases at V and 4 bases at J, with 17 bases in the middle. In germline, CDR1 is LGHDT, CDR2 YNNKEL (reference sequence). CDR3 length equals 15 residues. Thyroid surgery was preceded by no treatment in any patient. Study results and limitations: In blood and tumor, TCR beta diversity was reportedly significantly higher in malignant thyroid tumors than in benign nodules.

Sequencing was done on a sample of tumor tissue. This TCR was recovered from a male donor with papillary thyroid cancer or a benign thyroid nodule (not recorded which). Some clones in this sample may be carry-over from other donors' samples. The chain employs TRBV3-1 and TRBJ1-4; D gene unclear. CDR3 residues: CASSRLGSINEKLFF. The CDR3, as DNA: TGTGCCAGCTCCCGGCTCGGGAGCATTAATGAAAAACTGTTTTTT. The entire variable domain, with the rest obtained from reference TRBV3-1 and TRBJ1-4, is as follows: DTAVSQTPKYLVTQMGNDKSIKCEQNLGHDTMYWYKQDSKKFLKIMFSYNNKELIINETVPNRFSPKSPDKAHLNLHINSLELGDSAVYFCASSRLGSINEKLFFGSGTQLSVL.